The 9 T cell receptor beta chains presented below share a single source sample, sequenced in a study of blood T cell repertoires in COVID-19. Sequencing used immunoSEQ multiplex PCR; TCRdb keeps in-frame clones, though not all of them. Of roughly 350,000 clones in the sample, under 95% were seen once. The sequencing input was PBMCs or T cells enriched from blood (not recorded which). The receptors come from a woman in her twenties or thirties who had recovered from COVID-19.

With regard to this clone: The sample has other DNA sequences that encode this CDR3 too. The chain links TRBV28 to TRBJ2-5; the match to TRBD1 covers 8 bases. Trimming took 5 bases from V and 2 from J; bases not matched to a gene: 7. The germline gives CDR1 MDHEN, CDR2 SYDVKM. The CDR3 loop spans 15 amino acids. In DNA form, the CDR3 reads TGTGCCAGCAGTAGTGTGGGACAGGCACAAGAGACCCAGTACTTC. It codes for CASSSVGQAQETQYF.

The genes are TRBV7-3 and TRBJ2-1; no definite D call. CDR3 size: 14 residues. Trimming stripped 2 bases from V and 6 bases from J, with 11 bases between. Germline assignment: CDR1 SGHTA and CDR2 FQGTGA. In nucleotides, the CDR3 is TGTGCCAGCAGCTTAGGTGCAGCGTCCAATGAGCAGTTCTTC. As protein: CASSLGAASNEQFF.

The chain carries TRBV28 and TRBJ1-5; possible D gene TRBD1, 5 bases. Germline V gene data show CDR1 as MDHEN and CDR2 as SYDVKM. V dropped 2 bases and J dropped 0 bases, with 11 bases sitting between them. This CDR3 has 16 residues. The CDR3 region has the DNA TGTGCCAGCAGTTTAAAGGGGTTTTATAGCAATCAGCCCCAGCATTTT. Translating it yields CASSLKGFYSNQPQHF.

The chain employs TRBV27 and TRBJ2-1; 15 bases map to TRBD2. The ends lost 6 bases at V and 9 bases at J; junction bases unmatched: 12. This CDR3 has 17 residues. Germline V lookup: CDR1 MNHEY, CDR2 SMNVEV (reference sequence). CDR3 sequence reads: CASRARPGLAGGSEQFF. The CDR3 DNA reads TGTGCCAGCAGGGCCAGGCCGGGACTAGCGGGAGGTAGTGAGCAGTTCTTC.

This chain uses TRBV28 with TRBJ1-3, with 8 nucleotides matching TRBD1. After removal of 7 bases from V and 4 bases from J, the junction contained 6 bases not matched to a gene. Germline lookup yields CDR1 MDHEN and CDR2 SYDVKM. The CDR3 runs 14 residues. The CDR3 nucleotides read TGTGCCAGCAAGGCAGGGACAGGAGGAAACACCATATATTTT. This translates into CASKAGTGGNTIYF.

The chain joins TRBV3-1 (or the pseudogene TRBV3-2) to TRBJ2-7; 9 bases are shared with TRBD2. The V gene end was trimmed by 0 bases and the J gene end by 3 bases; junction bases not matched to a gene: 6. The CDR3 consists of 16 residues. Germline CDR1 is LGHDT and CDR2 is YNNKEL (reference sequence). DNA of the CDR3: TGTGCCAGCAGCCAAGATCTTCTAGCGGGGATCTACGAGCAGTACTTC. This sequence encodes CASSQDLLAGIYEQYF.

In nucleotides, the CDR3 is TGTGCCAGCAGTCTATCAGGGTCCGGCTACACCTTC. Protein: CASSLSGSGYTF. The chain couples TRBV12-3 or TRBV12-4 to TRBJ1-2; maybe TRBD1 (5 bases). The CDR3 runs 12 residues. Trimming stripped 5 bases from V and 8 bases from J, with 12 bases between.

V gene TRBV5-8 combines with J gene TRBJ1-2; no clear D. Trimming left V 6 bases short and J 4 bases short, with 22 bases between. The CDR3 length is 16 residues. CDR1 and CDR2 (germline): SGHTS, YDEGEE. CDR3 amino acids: CASTPPPNRAFYGYTF. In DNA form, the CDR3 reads TGTGCCAGCACCCCCCCGCCCAACAGAGCATTCTATGGCTACACCTTC.

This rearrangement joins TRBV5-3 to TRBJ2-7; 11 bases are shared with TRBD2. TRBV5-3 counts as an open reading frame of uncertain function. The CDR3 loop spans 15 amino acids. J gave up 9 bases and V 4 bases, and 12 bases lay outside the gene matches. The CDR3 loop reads CARSLTKLAGVGQYF. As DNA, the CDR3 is TGTGCCAGAAGCCTCACTAAACTAGCGGGAGTGGGGCAGTACTTC.